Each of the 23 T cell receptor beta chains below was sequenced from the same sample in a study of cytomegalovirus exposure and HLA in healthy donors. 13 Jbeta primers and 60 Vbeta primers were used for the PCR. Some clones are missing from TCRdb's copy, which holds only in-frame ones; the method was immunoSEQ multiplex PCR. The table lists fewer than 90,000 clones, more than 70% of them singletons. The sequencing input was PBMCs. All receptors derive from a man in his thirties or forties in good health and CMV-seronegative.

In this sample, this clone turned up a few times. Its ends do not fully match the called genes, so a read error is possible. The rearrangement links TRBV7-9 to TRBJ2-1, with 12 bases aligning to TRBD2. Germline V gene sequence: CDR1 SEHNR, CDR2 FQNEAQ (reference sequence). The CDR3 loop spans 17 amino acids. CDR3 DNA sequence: TGTTCCAGCAGCCCACGTAGCCGACTAGCGGGAGACAATGAGCAGTTCTTC. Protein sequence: CSSSPRSRLAGDNEQFF.

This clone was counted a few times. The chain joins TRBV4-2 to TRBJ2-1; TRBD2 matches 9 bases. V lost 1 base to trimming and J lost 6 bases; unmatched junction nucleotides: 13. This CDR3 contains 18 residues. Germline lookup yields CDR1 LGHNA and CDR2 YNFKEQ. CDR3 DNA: TGTGCCAGCAGCCAAGGGCAGCCTAGCGGGGATTACGGCAATGAGCAGTTCTTC. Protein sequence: CASSQGQPSGDYGNEQFF.

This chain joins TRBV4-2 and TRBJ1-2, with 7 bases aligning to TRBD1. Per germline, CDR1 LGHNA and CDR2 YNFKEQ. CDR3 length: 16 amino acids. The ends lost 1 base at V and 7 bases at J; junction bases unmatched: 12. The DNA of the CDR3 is TGTGCCAGCAGCCAAGCGGGAGGGGGCGTAGGGGGTGGCTACACCTTC. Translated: CASSQAGGGVGGGYTF.

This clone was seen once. The CDR3 DNA reads as TGTGCCACCCCCGACGGGGGCCAAGAGACCCAGTACTTC. Its protein is CATPDGGQETQYF. The V call is TRBV7-9, the J call TRBJ2-5; the D gene is possibly TRBD2 (6 bases). Germline CDR1 and CDR2: SEHNR and FQNEAQ (reference sequence). V was pared by 10 bases and J by 1 base, with 13 bases between. The CDR3 spans 13 residues. The full variable domain, its missing parts supplied by reference TRBV7-9 and TRBJ2-5, is DTGVSQNPRHKITKRGQNVTFRCDPISEHNRLYWYRQTLGQGPEFLTYFQNEAQLEKSRLLSDRFSAERPKGSFSTLEIQRTEQGDSAMYLCATPDGGQETQYFGPGTRLLVL.

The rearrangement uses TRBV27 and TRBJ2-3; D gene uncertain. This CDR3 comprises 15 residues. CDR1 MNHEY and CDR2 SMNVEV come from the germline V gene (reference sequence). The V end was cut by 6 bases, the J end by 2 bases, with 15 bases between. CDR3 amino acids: CASRGRTQVTDTQYF. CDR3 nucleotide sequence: TGTGCCAGCAGAGGTAGAACCCAGGTCACAGATACGCAGTATTTT.

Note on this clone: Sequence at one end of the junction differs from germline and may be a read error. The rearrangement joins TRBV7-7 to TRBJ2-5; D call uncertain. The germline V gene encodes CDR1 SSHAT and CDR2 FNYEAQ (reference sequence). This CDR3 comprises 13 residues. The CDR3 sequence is CASSQSQQETQYF. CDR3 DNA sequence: TGTGCTAGCAGCCAATCCCAACAAGAGACCCAGTACTTC.

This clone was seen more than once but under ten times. The CDR3 loop reads CASSLIPGQGSYEQYF. CDR3 nucleotides: TGCGCCAGCAGCTTGATTCCGGGACAGGGATCCTACGAGCAGTACTTC. The genes are TRBV5-1 and TRBJ2-7, with TRBD1 identical over 9 bases. In germline, CDR1 is SGHRS, CDR2 YFSETQ. The CDR3 contains 16 residues. After removal of 1 base from V and 1 base from J, the junction contained 6 bases not matched to a gene.

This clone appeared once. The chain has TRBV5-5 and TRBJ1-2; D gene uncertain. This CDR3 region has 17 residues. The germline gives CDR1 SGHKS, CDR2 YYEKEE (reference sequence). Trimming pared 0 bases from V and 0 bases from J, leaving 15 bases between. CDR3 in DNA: TGTGCCAGCAGCTTGGGAGCTGGCGGGCGGACTAACTATGGCTACACCTTC. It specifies CASSLGAGGRTNYGYTF.

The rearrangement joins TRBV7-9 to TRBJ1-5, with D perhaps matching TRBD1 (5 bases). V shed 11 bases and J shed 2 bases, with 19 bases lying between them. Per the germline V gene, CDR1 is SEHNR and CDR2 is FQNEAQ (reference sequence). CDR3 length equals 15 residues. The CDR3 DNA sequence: TGTGCCGATAGGAGGGGAAGGGAGTGCAATCAGCCCCAGCATTTT. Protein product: CADRRGRECNQPQHF.

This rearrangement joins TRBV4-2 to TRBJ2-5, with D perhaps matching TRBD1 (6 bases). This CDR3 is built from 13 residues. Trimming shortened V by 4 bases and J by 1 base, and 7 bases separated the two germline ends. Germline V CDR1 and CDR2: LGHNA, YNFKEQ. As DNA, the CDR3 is TGTGCCAGCAGCCCAGGGGCCCAAGAGACCCAGTACTTC. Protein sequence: CASSPGAQETQYF.

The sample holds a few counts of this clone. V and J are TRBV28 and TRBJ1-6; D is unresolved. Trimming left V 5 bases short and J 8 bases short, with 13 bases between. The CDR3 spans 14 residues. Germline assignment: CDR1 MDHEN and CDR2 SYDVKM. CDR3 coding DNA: TGTGCCAGCAGTCCCTGGGCGCGAGATTCACCCCTCCACTTT. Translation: CASSPWARDSPLHF.

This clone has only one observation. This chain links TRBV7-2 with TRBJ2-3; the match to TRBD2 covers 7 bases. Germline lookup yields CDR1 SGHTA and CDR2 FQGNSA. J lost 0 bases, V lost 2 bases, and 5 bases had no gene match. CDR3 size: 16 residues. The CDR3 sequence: CASSLSGSGSTDTQYF. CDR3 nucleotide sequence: TGTGCCAGCAGCTTATCAGGTAGCGGGAGCACAGATACGCAGTATTTT.

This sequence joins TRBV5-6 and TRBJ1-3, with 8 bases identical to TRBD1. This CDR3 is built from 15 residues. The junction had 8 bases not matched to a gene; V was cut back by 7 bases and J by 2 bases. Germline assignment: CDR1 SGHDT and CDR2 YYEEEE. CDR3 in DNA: TGTGCCAGCCACTCCGGGACAGGAGCTGGAAACACCATATATTTT. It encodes CASHSGTGAGNTIYF. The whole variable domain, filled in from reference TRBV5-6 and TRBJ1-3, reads DAGVTQSPTHLIKTRGQQVTLRCSPKSGHDTVSWYQQALGQGPQFIFQYYEEEERQRGNFPDRFSGHQFPNYSSELNVNALLLGDSALYLCASHSGTGAGNTIYFGEGSWLTVV.

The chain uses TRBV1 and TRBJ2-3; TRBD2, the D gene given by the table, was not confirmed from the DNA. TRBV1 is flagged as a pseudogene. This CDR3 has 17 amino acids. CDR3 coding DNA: TGCACCAGCAGCCGGAAGATTAGCGGAGAGTACACAGATACGCAGTATTTT. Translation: CTSSRKISGEYTDTQYF.

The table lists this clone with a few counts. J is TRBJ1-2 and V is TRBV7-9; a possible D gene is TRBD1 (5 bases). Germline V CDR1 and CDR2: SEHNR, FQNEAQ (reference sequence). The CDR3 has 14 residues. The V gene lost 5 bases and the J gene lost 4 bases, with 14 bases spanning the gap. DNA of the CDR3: TGTGCCAGCAGCCTAATGGACATGGCCTATGGCTACACCTTC. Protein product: CASSLMDMAYGYTF.

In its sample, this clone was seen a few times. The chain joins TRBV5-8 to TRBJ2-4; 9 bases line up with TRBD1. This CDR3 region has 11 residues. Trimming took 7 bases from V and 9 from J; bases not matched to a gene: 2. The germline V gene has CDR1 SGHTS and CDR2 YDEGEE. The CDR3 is CASRTGAIQYF. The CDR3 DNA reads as TGTGCCAGCCGGACAGGGGCCATTCAGTACTTC.

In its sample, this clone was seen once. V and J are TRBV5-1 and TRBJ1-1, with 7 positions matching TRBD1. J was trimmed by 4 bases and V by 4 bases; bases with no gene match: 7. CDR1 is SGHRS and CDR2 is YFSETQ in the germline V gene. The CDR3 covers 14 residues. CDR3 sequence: CASSATGHGTEAFF. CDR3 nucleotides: TGCGCCAGCAGCGCGACAGGGCATGGCACTGAAGCTTTCTTT.

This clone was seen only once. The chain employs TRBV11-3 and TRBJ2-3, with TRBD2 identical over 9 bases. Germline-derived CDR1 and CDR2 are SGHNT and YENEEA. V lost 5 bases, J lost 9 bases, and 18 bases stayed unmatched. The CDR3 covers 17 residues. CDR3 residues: CASSQRGSGSAYRTQYF. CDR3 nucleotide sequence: TGTGCCAGCAGCCAGCGGGGTAGCGGGAGTGCCTATCGGACGCAGTATTTT.

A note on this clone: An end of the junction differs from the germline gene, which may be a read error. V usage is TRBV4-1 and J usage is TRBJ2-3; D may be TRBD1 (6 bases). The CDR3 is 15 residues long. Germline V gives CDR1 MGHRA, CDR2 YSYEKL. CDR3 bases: TGCGCCAGCAGCCAAGTCGGCGTACGGACAGATACGCAGTGTTTT. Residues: CASSQVGVRTDTQCF.

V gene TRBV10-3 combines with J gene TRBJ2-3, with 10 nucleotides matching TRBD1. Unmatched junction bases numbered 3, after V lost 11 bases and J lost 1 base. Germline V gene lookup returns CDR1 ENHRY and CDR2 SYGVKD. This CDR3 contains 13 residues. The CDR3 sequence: CASTGGGTDTQYF. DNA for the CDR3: TGTGCCTCGACAGGGGGCGGCACAGATACGCAGTATTTT.

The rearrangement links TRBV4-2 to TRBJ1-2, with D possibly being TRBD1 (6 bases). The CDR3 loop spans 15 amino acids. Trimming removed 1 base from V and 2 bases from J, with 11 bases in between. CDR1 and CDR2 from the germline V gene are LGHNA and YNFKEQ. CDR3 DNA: TGTGCCAGCAGCCAAGTGGCAGGGGCCAACTATGGCTACACCTTC. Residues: CASSQVAGANYGYTF.

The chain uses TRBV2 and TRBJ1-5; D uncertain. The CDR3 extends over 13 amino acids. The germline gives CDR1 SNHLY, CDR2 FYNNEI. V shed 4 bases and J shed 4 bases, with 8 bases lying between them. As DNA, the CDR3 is TGTGCCAGCAGTGTTTTTGAGAATCAGCCCCAGCATTTT. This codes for CASSVFENQPQHF.

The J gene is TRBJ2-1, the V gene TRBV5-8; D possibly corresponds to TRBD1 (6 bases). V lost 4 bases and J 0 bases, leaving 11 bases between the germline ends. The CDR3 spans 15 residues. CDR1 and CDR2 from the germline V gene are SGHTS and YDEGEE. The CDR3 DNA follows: TGTGCCAGCAGCCTCGACAGGTCCTCCTACAATGAGCAGTTCTTC. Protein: CASSLDRSSYNEQFF.